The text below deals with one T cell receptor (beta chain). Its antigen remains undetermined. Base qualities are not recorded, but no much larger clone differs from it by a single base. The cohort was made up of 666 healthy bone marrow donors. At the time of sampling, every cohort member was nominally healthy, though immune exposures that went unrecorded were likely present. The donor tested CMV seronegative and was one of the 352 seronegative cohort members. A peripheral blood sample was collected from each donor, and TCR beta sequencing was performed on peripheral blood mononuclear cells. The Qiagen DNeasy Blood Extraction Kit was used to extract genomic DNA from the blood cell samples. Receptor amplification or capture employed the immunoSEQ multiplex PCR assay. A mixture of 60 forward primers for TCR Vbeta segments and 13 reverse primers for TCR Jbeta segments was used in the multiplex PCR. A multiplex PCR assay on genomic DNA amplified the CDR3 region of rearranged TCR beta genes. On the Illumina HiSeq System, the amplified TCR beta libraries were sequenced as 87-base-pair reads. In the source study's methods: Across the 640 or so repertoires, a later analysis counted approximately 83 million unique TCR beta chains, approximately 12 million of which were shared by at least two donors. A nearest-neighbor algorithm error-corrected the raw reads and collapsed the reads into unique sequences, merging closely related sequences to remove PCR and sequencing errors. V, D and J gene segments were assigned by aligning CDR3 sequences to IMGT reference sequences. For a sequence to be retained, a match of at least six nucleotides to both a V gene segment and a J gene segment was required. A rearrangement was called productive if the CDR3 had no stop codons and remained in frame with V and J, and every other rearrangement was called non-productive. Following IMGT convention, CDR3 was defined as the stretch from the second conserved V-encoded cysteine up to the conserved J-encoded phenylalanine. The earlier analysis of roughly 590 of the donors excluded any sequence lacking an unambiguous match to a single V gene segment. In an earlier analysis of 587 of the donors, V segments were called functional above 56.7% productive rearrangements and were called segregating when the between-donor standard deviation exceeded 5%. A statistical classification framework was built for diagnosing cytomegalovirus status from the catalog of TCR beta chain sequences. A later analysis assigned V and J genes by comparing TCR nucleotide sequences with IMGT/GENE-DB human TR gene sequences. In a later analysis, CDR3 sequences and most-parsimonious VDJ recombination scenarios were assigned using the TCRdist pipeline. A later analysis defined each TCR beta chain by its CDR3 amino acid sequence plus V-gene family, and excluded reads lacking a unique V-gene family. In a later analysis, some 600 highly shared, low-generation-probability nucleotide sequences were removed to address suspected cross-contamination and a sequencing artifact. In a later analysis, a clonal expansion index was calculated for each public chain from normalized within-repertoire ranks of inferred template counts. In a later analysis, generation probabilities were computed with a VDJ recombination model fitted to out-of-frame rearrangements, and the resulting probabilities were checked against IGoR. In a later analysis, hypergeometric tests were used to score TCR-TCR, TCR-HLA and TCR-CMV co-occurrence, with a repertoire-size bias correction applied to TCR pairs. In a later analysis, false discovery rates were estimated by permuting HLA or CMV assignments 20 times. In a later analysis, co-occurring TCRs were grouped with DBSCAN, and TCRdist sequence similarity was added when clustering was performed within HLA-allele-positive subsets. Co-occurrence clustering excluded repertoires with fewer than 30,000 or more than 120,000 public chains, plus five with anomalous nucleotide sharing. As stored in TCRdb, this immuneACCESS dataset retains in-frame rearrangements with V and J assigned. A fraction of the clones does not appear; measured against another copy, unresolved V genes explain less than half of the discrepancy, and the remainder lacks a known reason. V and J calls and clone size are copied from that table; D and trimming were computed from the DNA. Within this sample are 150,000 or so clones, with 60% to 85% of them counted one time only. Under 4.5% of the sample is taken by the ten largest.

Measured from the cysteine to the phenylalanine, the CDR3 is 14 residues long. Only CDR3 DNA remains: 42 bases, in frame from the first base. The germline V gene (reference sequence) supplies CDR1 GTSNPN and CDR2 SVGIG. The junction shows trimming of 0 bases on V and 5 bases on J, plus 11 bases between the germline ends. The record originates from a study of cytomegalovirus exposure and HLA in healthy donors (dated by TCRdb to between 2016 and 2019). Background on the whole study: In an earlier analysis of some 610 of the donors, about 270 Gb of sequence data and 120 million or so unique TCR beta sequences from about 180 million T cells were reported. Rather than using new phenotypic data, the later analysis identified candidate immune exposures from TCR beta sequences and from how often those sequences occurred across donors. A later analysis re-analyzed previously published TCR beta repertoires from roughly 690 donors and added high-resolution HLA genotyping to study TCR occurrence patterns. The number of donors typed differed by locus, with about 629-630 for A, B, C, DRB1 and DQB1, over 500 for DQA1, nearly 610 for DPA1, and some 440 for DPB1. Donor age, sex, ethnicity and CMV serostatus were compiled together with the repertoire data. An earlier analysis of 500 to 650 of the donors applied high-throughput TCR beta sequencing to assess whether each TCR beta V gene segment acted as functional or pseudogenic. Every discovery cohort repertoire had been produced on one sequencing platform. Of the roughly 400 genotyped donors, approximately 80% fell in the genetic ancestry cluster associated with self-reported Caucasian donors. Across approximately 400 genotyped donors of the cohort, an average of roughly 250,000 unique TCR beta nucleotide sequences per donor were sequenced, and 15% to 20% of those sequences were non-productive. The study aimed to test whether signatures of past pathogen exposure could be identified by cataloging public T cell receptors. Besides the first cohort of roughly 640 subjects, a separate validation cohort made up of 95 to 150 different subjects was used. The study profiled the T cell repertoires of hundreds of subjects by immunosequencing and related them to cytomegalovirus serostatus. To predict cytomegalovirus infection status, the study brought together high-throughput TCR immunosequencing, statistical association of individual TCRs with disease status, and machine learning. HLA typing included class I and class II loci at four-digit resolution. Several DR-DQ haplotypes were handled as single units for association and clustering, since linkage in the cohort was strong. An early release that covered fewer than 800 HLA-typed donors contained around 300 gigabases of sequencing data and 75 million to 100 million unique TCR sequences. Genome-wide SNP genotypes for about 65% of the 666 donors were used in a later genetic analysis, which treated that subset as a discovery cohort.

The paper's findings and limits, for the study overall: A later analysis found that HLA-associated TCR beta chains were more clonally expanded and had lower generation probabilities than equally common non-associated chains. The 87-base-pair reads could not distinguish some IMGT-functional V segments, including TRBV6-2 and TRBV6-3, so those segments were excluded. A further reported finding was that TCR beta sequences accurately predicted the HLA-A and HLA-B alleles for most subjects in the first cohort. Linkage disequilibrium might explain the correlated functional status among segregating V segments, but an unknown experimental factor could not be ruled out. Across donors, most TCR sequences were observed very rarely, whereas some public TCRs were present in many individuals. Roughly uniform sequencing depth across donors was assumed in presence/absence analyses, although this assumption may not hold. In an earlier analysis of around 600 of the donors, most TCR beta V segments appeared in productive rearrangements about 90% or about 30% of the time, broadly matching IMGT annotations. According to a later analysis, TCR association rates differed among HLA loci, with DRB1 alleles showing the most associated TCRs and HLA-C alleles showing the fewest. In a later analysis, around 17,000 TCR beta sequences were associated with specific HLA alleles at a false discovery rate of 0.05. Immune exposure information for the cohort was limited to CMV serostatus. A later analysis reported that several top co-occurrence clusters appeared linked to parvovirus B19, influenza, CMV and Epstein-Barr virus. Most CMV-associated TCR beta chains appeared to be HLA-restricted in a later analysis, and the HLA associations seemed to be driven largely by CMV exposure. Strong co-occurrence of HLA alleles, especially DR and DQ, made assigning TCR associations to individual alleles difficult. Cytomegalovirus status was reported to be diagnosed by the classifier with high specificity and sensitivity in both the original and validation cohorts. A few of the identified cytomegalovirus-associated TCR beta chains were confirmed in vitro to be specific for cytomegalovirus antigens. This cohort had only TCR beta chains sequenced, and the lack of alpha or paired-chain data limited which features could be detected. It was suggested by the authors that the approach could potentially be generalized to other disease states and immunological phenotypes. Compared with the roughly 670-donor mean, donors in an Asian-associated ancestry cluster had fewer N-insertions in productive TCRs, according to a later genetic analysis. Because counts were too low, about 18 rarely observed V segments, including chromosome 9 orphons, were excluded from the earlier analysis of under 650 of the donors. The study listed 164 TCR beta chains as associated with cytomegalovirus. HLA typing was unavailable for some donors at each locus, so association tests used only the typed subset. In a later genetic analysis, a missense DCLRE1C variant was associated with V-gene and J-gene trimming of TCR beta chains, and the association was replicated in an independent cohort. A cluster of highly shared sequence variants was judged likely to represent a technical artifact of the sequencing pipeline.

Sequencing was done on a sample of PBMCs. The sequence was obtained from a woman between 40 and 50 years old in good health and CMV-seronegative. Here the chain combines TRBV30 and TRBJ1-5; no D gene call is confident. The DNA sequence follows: TGTGCCTGGAGTGTACTAACGGCCGATCAGCCCCAGCATTTT. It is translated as CAWSVLTADQPQHF.